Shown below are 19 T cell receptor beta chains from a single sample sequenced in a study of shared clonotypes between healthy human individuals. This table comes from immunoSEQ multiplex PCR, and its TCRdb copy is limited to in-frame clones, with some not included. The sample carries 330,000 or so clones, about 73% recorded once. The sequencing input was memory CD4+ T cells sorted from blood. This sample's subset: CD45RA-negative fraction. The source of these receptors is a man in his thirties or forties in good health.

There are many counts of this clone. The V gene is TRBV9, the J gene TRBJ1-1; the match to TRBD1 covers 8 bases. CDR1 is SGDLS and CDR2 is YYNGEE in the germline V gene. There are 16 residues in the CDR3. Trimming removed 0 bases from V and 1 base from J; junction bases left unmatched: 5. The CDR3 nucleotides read TGTGCCAGCAGCGTAGGGGCAGGGGGCGGGAACACTGAAGCTTTCTTT. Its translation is CASSVGAGGGNTEAFF. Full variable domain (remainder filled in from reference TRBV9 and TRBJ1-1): DSGVTQTPKHLITATGQRVTLRCSPRSGDLSVYWYQQSLDQGLQFLIQYYNGEERAKGNILERFSAQQFPDLHSELNLSSLELGDSALYFCASSVGAGGGNTEAFFGQGTRLTVV.

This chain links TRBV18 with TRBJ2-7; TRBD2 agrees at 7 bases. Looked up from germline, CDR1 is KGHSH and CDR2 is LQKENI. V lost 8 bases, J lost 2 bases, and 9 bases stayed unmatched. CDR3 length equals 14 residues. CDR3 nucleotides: TGTGCCAGCACTATCCGGGCGGGGGCCTACGAGCAGTACTTC. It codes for CASTIRAGAYEQYF.

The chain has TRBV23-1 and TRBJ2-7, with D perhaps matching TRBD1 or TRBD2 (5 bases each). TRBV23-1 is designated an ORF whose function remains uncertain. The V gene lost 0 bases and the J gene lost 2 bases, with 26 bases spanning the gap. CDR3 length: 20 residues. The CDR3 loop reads CASSQSRDRFLRVVPYEQYF. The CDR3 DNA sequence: TGCGCCAGCAGTCAATCTCGGGACCGGTTTCTAAGGGTTGTCCCCTACGAGCAGTACTTC.

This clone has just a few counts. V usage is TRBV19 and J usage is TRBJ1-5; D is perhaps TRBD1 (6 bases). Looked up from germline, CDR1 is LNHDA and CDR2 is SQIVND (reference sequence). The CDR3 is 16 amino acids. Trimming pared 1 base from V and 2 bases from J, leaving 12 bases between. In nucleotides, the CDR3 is TGTGCCAGTAGTATAGTGGGGGGGCATGGCAATCAGCCCCAGCATTTT. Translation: CASSIVGGHGNQPQHF.

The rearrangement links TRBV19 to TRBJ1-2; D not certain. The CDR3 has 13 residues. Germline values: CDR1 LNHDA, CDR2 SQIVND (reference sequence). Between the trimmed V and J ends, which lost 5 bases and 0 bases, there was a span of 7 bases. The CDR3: CASSRAANYGYTF. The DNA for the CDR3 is TGTGCCAGTAGTCGGGCAGCTAACTATGGCTACACCTTC.

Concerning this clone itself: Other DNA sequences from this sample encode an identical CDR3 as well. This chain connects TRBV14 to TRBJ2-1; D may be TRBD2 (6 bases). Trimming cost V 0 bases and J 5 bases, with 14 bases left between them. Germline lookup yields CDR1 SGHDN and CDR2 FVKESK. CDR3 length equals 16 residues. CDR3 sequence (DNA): TGTGCCAGCAGCCAAGATGCGGGGACCCTAAACAATGAGCAGTTCTTC. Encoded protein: CASSQDAGTLNNEQFF.

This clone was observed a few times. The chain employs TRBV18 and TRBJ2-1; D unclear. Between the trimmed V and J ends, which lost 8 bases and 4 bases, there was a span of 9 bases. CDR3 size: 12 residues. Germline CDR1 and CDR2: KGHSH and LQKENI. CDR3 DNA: TGTGCCAGCCAGGAACAATACAATGAGCAGTTCTTC. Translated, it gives CASQEQYNEQFF. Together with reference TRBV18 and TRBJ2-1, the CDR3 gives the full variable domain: NAGVMQNPRHLVRRRGQEARLRCSPMKGHSHVYWYRQLPEEGLKFMVYLQKENIIDESGMPKERFSAEFPKEGPSILRIQQVVRGDSAAYFCASQEQYNEQFFGPGTRLTVL.

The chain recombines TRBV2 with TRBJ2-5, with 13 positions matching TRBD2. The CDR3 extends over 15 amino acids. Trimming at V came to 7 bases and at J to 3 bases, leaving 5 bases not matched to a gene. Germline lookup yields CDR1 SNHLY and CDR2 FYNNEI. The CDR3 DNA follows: TGTGCCAGCACCAAGGGACTAGCGGGGAAAGAGACCCAGTACTTC. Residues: CASTKGLAGKETQYF.

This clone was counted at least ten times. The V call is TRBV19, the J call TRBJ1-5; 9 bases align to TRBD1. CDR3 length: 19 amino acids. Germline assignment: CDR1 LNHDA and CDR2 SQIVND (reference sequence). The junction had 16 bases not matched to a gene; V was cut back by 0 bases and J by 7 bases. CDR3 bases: TGTGCCAGTAGTATAGATCTATTGGAGGGACAGGGTGTTGGGCAGCCCCAGCATTTT. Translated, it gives CASSIDLLEGQGVGQPQHF.

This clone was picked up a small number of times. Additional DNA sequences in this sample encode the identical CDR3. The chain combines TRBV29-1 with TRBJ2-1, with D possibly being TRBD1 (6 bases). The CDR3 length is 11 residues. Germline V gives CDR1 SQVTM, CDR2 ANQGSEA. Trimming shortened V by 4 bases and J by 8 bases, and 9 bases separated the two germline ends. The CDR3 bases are TGCAGCGTTGCCAGGGGAGATGAGCAGTTCTTC. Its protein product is CSVARGDEQFF.

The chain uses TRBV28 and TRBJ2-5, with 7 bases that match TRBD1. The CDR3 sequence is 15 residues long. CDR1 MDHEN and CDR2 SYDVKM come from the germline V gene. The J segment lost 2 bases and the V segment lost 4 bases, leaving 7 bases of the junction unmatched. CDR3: CASSWTGLGQETQYF. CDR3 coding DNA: TGTGCCAGCAGTTGGACAGGCCTAGGGCAAGAGACCCAGTACTTC.

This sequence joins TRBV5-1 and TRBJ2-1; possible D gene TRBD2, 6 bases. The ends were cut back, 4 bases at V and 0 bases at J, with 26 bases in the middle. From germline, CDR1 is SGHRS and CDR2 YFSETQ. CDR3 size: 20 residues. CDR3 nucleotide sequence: TGCGCCAGCAGCGAGACAAATAGCGGTTTCGGGGTGGGCTCCTACAATGAGCAGTTCTTC. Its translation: CASSETNSGFGVGSYNEQFF. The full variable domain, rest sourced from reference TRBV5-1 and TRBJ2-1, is KAGVTQTPRYLIKTRGQQVTLSCSPISGHRSVSWYQQTPGQGLQFLFEYFSETQRNKGNFPGRFSGRQFSNSRSEMNVSTLELGDSALYLCASSETNSGFGVGSYNEQFFGPGTRLTVL.

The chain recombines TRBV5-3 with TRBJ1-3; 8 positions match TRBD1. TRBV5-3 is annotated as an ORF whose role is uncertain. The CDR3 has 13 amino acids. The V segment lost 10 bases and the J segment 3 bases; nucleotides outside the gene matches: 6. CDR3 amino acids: CAGGQGRGNTIYF. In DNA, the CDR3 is TGTGCCGGCGGACAGGGTCGTGGAAACACCATATATTTT.

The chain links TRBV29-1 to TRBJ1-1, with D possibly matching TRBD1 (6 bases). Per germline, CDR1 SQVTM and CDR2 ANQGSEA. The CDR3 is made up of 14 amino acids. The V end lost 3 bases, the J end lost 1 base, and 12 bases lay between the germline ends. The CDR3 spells CSVDFGRGNTEAFF. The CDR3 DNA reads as TGCAGCGTTGATTTCGGCAGGGGGAACACTGAAGCTTTCTTT.

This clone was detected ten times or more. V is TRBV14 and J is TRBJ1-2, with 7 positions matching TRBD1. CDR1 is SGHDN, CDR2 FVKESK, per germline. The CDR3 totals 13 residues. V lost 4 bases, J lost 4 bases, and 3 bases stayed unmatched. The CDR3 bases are TGTGCCAGCAGCCGGGACAGCTTCTATGGCTACACCTTC. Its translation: CASSRDSFYGYTF.

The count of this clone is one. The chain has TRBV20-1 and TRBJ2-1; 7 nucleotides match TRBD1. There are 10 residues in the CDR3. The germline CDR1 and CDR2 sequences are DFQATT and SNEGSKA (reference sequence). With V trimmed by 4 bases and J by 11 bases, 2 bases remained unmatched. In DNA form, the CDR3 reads TGCAGTGCTACGGGACAGAAGCAGTTCTTC. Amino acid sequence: CSATGQKQFF.

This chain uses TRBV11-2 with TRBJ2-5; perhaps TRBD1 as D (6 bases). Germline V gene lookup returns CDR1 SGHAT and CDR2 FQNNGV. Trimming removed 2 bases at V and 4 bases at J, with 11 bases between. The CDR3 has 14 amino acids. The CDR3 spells CASSLQGNRETQYF. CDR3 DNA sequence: TGTGCCAGCAGCTTACAGGGGAATCGAGAGACCCAGTACTTC.

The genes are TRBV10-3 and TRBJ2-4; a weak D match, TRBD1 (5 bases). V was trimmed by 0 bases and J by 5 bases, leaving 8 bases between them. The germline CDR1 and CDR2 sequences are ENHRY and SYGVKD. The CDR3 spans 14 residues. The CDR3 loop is CAISESGQQNIQYF. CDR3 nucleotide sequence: TGTGCCATCAGTGAGTCGGGGCAACAAAACATTCAGTACTTC.

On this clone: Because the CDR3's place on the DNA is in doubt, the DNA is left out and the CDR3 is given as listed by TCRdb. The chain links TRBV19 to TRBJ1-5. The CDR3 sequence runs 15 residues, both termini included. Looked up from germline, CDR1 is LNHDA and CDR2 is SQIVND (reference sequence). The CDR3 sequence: CASTSGGGGNRPQHF.